These T cell receptor beta chains were read from a single sample in a study of blood T cells in healthy people across ages. TCRdb reprocessed the 5' RACE reads via MiXCR and lists one record per CDR3 protein. Of around 1,500,000 distinct CDR3 sequences listed, 42% are singletons. Sample: blood. These receptors were taken from a woman under 30 in good health. Each CDR3 is given with its conserved first and last residue. The D gene is left open where the match is weak. Expanded clones are given a class, and other clones once, few, many or no size at all.

NA	TRBV6-1	TRBJ1-6	NA	TGTGCCAGCTCCTCGTGGGGCAGCTCCTATAATTCACCCCTCCACTTT	CASSSWGSSYNSPLHF
NA	TRBV12-3/TRBV12-4	TRBJ2-3	NA	TGTGCCAGCAGTCTTTCTCCGCGGCCCAACGAGAGAGATACGCAGTATTTT	CASSLSPRPNERDTQYF
NA	TRBV9	TRBJ2-3	TRBD2	TGTGCCAGCAGCGTCTATGGACTAGCGGGGGAAGATACGCAGTATTTT	CASSVYGLAGEDTQYF
few	TRBV7-2	TRBJ2-6	NA	TGTGCCAGCAGCTCCCCCGGGTCTCTGTGGGGGGCCAACGTCCTGACTTTC	CASSSPGSLWGANVLTF
NA	TRBV20-1	TRBJ2-1	TRBD2	TGCAGTGCGGAGAGGGGACTAGCGGGGATCAATGAGCAGTTCTTC	CSAERGLAGINEQFF
NA	TRBV20-1	TRBJ2-7	NA	TGCAGTGCTAGGGGTCAGGTAGTATCCTACGAGCAGTACTTC	CSARGQVVSYEQYF
few	TRBV7-9	TRBJ1-2	NA	TGTGCCAGCAGCTTAATCCCCCATAACTATGGCTACACCTTC	CASSLIPHNYGYTF
NA	TRBV6-5	TRBJ2-7	NA	TGTGCCAGCAGTTACAGTCAACAGATTAACGAGCAGTACTTC	CASSYSQQINEQYF
few	TRBV6-5	TRBJ1-4	TRBD1	TGTGCCAGCAGTTATAGTGAGGGGGCCGAAAAACTGTTTTTT	CASSYSEGAEKLFF
NA	TRBV6-5	TRBJ2-7	TRBD2	TGTGCCAGCAGTCAAATAGCGGGAGCGGGCGAGCAGTACTTC	CASSQIAGAGEQYF
many	TRBV29-1	TRBJ2-5	NA	TGCAGCGTTAACCGCCAAGAGACCCAGTACTTC	CSVNRQETQYF
NA	TRBV21-1	TRBJ2-1	NA	TGTGCCAGCAGCAAAGCTTGTGGAGACCAGCTTAGATTCTACAATGAGCAGTTCTTC	CASSKACGDQLRFYNEQFF
NA	TRBV6-2/TRBV6-3	TRBJ2-2	NA	TGTGCCAGCAGTACGTCACGGCATCCCAAGAACACCGGGGAGCTGTTTTTT	CASSTSRHPKNTGELFF
NA	TRBV27	TRBJ1-5	NA	TGTGCCAGCAGGCGCCACCTCAGGGACAATCAGCCCCAGCATTTT	CASRRHLRDNQPQHF
NA	TRBV27	TRBJ2-7	NA	TGTGCCAGCAGTTATCCCGGGACTTCGCCCTACGAGCAGTACTTC	CASSYPGTSPYEQYF
NA	TRBV5-1	TRBJ2-7	NA	TGCGCCAGCAGCTCGTCGAGTGAGTACGAGCAGTACTTC	CASSSSSEYEQYF
NA	TRBV7-9	TRBJ2-3	NA	TGTGCCAGCAACAACAGGGATGAGATCACAGATACGCAGTATTTT	CASNNRDEITDTQYF
few	TRBV9	TRBJ2-1	TRBD2	TGTGCCAGCAGCGTACTAGCGGGGGCCCCCGATGAGCAGTTCTTC	CASSVLAGAPDEQFF
NA	TRBV7-8	TRBJ2-2	TRBD2	TGTGCCAGCAGCTTAGTAATCCCTAGCGGGGGCCTGAGGACCGGGGAGCTGTTTTTT	CASSLVIPSGGLRTGELFF
many	TRBV11-2	TRBJ1-2	TRBD1	TGTGCCAGCACCCTGGGACAGGGTTATGGCTACACCTTC	CASTLGQGYGYTF
NA	TRBV28	TRBJ2-7	NA	TGTGCCAGCACCGGCGAGGGGATCTACGAGCAGTACTTC	CASTGEGIYEQYF
NA	TRBV7-9	TRBJ2-3	NA	TGTGCCACCAAGGGTACAGATACGCAGTATTTT	CATKGTDTQYF
NA	TRBV20-1	TRBJ2-5	NA	TGCAGTGCTAGACGGCGAGCAGGACGGCTCCAAGAGACCCAGTACTTC	CSARRRAGRLQETQYF
NA	TRBV28	TRBJ1-2	NA	TGTGCCAGCAGTTTACGCAGGGGAAAGGGGGGAGGCTACACCTTC	CASSLRRGKGGGYTF
few	TRBV7-2	TRBJ2-1	NA	TGTGCCAGCAGCTTAGCGACGGGCCTATACAATGAGCAGTTCTTC	CASSLATGLYNEQFF
NA	TRBV5-1	TRBJ2-7	TRBD2	TGCGCCAGCAGAGGCACTAGCGGGGACGAGCAGTACTTC	CASRGTSGDEQYF
NA	TRBV6-5	TRBJ1-1	NA	TGTGCCAGCAGGTACGGGTCCCCGAACACTGAAGCTTTCTTT	CASRYGSPNTEAFF
NA	TRBV27	TRBJ1-4	TRBD1	TGTGCCAGCAGTTTATCGACAGGGGGGTTGGGTGAAAAACTGTTTTTT	CASSLSTGGLGEKLFF
NA	TRBV28	TRBJ2-1	TRBD2	TGTGCCAGCAGTTTAGCGGGGGGCTCAGTTTGGCAGTTCTTC	CASSLAGGSVWQFF
many	TRBV5-1	TRBJ1-5	TRBD1	TGTGCCAGCAGCCTCGACAGGGATCAGCCCCAGCATTTT	CASSLDRDQPQHF
NA	TRBV5-1	TRBJ2-1	TRBD2	TGCGCCAGCAGCACAAGACTAGCGCTGAACAATGAGCAGTTCTTC	CASSTRLALNNEQFF
few	TRBV20-1	TRBJ2-3	TRBD2	TGCAGTGCGAAATCCCACGGGGGGACAGATACGCAGTATTTT	CSAKSHGGTDTQYF
NA	TRBV20-1	TRBJ2-6	NA	TGCAGTGCTATTCGCTATGGGGGGGGCCTTGGGGCCAACGTCCTGACTTTC	CSAIRYGGGLGANVLTF
once	TRBV5-1	TRBJ2-3	NA	TGCGCCAGCGTTCAGACCCCGGGGGGCACAGATACGCAGTATTTT	CASVQTPGGTDTQYF
NA	TRBV7-3	TRBJ2-2	NA	TGTGCCAGCAGCACCTCAGGGACCGGGGAGCTGTTTTTT	CASSTSGTGELFF
NA	TRBV27	TRBJ2-1	TRBD2	TGTGCCAGCCATCTAGCGGGGGGGTCCAATGAGCAGTTCTTC	CASHLAGGSNEQFF
few	TRBV28	TRBJ2-1	NA	TGTGCCAGCACCCCAGTGACTGCATCTGGCGATGAGCAGTTCTTC	CASTPVTASGDEQFF
few	TRBV12-3/TRBV12-4	TRBJ2-1	NA	TGTGCCAGCATTCGCCTCTTTACCGGGTCACCCAATGAGCAGTTCTTC	CASIRLFTGSPNEQFF
once	TRBV7-6	TRBJ2-3	TRBD2	TGTGCCAGCAGCCCCGATCGGGAGGCGGATCATACGCAGTATTTT	CASSPDREADHTQYF
NA	TRBV6-5	TRBJ2-3	NA	TGTGCCAGCAGCCGCGGTAATACGCGGTATTTT	CASSRGNTRYF
few	TRBV10-2	TRBJ2-2	NA	TGCGCCACCGGACGACAGGTTTCGAACACCGGGGAGCTGTTTTTT	CATGRQVSNTGELFF
NA	TRBV28	TRBJ1-1	NA	TGTGCCAGCAGTACAGGGTCGTTGAACACTGAAGCTTTCTTT	CASSTGSLNTEAFF
few	TRBV27	TRBJ2-2	NA	TGTGCCAGCAGTTCCTTACGAGCCGGGGAGCTGTTTTTT	CASSSLRAGELFF
few	TRBV7-6	TRBJ2-7	NA	TGTGCCAGCAGCACCCCGGGGAGATACGAGCAGTACTTC	CASSTPGRYEQYF